The entry that follows covers one TCR beta chain sequence. Its specificity is unknown. CDR3 length equals 14 residues. With V trimmed by 6 bases and J by 2 bases, 4 bases remained unmatched. CDR1 is SNHLY and CDR2 is FYNNEI in the germline V gene. The second PCR ran about 6 to 11 cycles with a sample-barcoded 5' primer and J-beta primers. MiXCR, applied by TCRdb to the 5' RACE reads, yields one record per CDR3 protein. The table has approximately 1,000,000 distinct CDR3 sequences, 30% to 40% seen once; the top ten hold about an eighth. Every sample had a minimum of 7 million PBMCs isolated. Total RNA extracted from each sample amounted to at least 6 micrograms. The data were taken from a study of blood T cells in healthy people across ages. Notes on the study in general: The study lacked donor CMV status, which possibly confounded expanded clonotype changes.

The sequence came from a man in his late teens or twenties in good health. The specimen was blood. The gene calls are TRBV2 and TRBJ2-3; 8 nucleotides align to TRBD2. CDR3 amino acids: CASSRGGPTDTQYF. CDR3 in DNA: TGTGCCAGCAGCCGCGGGGGGCCCACAGATACGCAGTATTTT.